This T cell receptor beta chain comes out of a study of blood T cell repertoires in COVID-19. Study-level information: Samples taken during acute and convalescent COVID-19 were collected in the United States, Italy and Spain.

Authors' processing steps: How many nucleated cells were present was estimated from reference gene primer amplification. Profiling relied on immunoSEQ multiplex PCR, and the TCRdb table lists in-frame clones only, not all of them. The V and J calls and the clone size are those of that table, but D and trimming were determined from the DNA. The profile covers approximately 250,000 clones, with more than 70% appearing a single time and about 2.5% taken by the ten largest. This CDR3 comprises 16 residues. Germline CDR1 and CDR2: SGHDT and YYEEEE. Trimming pared 0 bases from V and 5 bases from J, leaving 14 bases between. Cohort allocation depended upon clinical history that participants reported.

The TCR sequence derives from a middle-aged woman with acute COVID-19. The sample comprised PBMCs or T cells enriched from blood (not recorded which). The chain employs TRBV5-6 and TRBJ1-4; a possible D gene is TRBD1 (5 bases). CDR3 coding DNA: TGTGCCAGCAGCTTGGTCGGAGGGCAGGGAAATGAAAAACTGTTTTTT. Translation gives CASSLVGGQGNEKLFF.